These 11 T cell receptor beta chains were all obtained from the same sample, sequenced in a study of T cell repertoires in cytomegalovirus infection. TCRdb recomputed calls from the reads with MiXCR, one row per CDR3 protein. The profile shows about 740,000 distinct CDR3 sequences, roughly 35% of them singletons. Sequences were obtained from PBMCs. The receptors were gathered from a human donor in good health (CMV status not recorded). Some clones in this sample may be carry-over from other donors' samples.

This rearrangement joins TRBV11-2 to TRBJ1-1; 8 positions match TRBD1. In germline, CDR1 is SGHAT, CDR2 FQNNGV. CDR3 size: 16 residues. The V gene end was trimmed by 1 base and the J gene end by 3 bases; junction bases not matched to a gene: 7. The CDR3 reads CASSLAPDRADTEAFF. In DNA form, the CDR3 reads TGTGCCAGCAGCTTAGCTCCGGACAGGGCCGACACTGAAGCTTTCTTT. Full variable domain (rest looked up from reference TRBV11-2 and TRBJ1-1): EAGVAQSPRYKIIEKRQSVAFWCNPISGHATLYWYQQILGQGPKLLIQFQNNGVVDDSQLPKDRFSAERLKGVDSTLKIQPAKLEDSAVYLCASSLAPDRADTEAFFGQGTRLTVV.

The chain recombines TRBV19 with TRBJ2-7, with 12 positions matching TRBD2. The ends lost 5 bases at V and 3 bases at J; junction bases unmatched: 5. Looked up from germline, CDR1 is LNHDA and CDR2 is SQIVND (reference sequence). This CDR3 spans 15 amino acids. CDR3 sequence reads: CASSVTSGSYYEQYF. In DNA, the CDR3 is TGTGCCAGTAGTGTGACTAGCGGGAGTTACTACGAGCAGTACTTC.

The table lists this clonotype with a few counts. The chain carries TRBV5-5 and TRBJ1-2; D is undetermined. Trimming shortened V by 3 bases and J by 2 bases, and 11 bases separated the two germline ends. Germline lookup yields CDR1 SGHKS and CDR2 YYEKEE (reference sequence). This CDR3 is built from 14 residues. The CDR3 reads CASSSVGRNYGYTF. As DNA, the CDR3 is TGTGCCAGCAGCTCGGTAGGCCGAAACTATGGCTACACCTTC.

This clonotype was found once. J is TRBJ2-5 and V is TRBV12-3 or TRBV12-4; no clear D gene. The CDR3 has 14 amino acids. V lost 1 base and J 4 bases, leaving 10 bases between the germline ends. This chain's CDR3 is CASSLDPGRETQYF. Written as DNA, the CDR3 is TGTGCCAGCAGTTTAGACCCCGGACGAGAGACCCAGTACTTC.

The V call is TRBV7-2, the J call TRBJ2-5, with TRBD2 identical over 8 bases. J lost 5 bases, V lost 2 bases, and 10 bases had no gene match. This CDR3 comprises 16 residues. Per germline, CDR1 SGHTA and CDR2 FQGNSA. The CDR3 sequence is CASSLQHRGGRETQYF. Written as DNA, the CDR3 is TGTGCCAGCAGCTTACAGCACCGGGGGGGCCGCGAGACCCAGTACTTC.

On this clonotype: A read error may produce the germline difference seen at one junction end. This sequence joins TRBV15 and TRBJ1-1, with no clear D. Germline loops: CDR1 LNHNV, CDR2 YYDKDF (reference sequence). There are 13 residues in the CDR3. The CDR3 region is CATSADRSTEALF. The CDR3 DNA reads as TGTGCCACCAGCGCAGACCGGAGCACTGAAGCTTTATTT. Full variable domain (remainder filled in from reference TRBV15 and TRBJ1-1): DAMVIQNPRYQVTQFGKPVTLSCSQTLNHNVMYWYQQKSSQAPKLLFHYYDKDFNNEADTPDNFQSRRPNTSFCFLDIRSPGLGDTAMYLCATSADRSTEALFGQGTRLTVV.

The J gene is TRBJ2-7, the V gene TRBV4-1; D is ambiguous. From germline, CDR1 is MGHRA and CDR2 YSYEKL. V was pared by 0 bases and J by 5 bases, with 5 bases between. CDR3 length equals 12 residues. DNA of the CDR3: TGCGCCAGCAGCCAAGATGGACACGAGCAGTACTTC. It codes for CASSQDGHEQYF.

This clonotype was detected ten times or more. V and J are TRBV7-9 and TRBJ2-7, with D uncertain. The CDR3 has 13 residues. Trimming cost V 6 bases and J 2 bases, with 11 bases left between them. CDR1 is SEHNR, CDR2 FQNEAQ, per germline (reference sequence). CDR3 sequence (DNA): TGTGCCAGCAGTAGAGACGGAACCTACGAGCAGTACTTC. Translation gives CASSRDGTYEQYF.

This chain links TRBV4-1 with TRBJ1-6, with D hard to call. V lost 3 bases and J 7 bases, leaving 10 bases between the germline ends. The CDR3 sequence is 14 residues long. Per the germline V gene, CDR1 is MGHRA and CDR2 is YSYEKL. CDR3 nucleotides: TGCGCCAGCAGCCATCTTACAGAAAATTCACCCCTCCACTTT. It encodes CASSHLTENSPLHF.

This chain uses TRBV6-6 with TRBJ1-1; D is possibly TRBD1 (6 bases). The CDR3 covers 15 residues. V lost 8 bases and J 0 bases, leaving 16 bases between the germline ends. In germline, CDR1 is MNHNY, CDR2 SVGAGI (reference sequence). The CDR3 reads CASRVGGRVNTEAFF. CDR3 DNA sequence: TGTGCCAGCCGCGTTGGGGGGCGCGTGAACACTGAAGCTTTCTTT.

In this sample, this clonotype turned up a few times. The chain has TRBV6-1 and TRBJ1-5; D perhaps matches TRBD1 (5 bases). Germline V gene lookup returns CDR1 MNHNS and CDR2 SASEGT. V shed 6 bases and J shed 6 bases, with 21 bases lying between them. This CDR3 spans 16 amino acids. CDR3 sequence: CASRKVAGLRGQPQHF. The CDR3 DNA is TGTGCCAGCAGGAAGGTAGCAGGGTTGAGGGGTCAGCCCCAGCATTTT.